The clone carrying this TCR beta chain occurred once. This entry comes from a study of technical replicates of blood from several donors. TCRdb's table, derived via immunoSEQ multiplex PCR, lists solely in-frame clones and lacks some. This table has approximately 76,000 clones, 75% to 95% appearing once. Looked up from germline, CDR1 is SGHKS and CDR2 is YYEKEE (reference sequence). With 2 bases removed from V and 3 bases from J, the gap between germline ends came to 14 bases. This CDR3 contains 15 residues. The sample was T cells isolated from PBMCs. This chain uses TRBV5-5 with TRBJ1-2; D might be TRBD1 (5 bases). The origin of this receptor is a human donor in good health. This CDR3 is CASSLVFAGYYGYTF. The CDR3 region has the DNA TGTGCCAGCAGCTTAGTTTTTGCAGGGTACTATGGCTACACCTTC. Variable domain in full (rest from reference TRBV5-5 and TRBJ1-2): DAGVTQSPTHLIKTRGQQVTLRCSPISGHKSVSWYQQVLGQGPQFIFQYYEKEERGRGNFPDRFSARQFPNYSSELNVNALLLGDSALYLCASSLVFAGYYGYTFGSGTRLTVV.